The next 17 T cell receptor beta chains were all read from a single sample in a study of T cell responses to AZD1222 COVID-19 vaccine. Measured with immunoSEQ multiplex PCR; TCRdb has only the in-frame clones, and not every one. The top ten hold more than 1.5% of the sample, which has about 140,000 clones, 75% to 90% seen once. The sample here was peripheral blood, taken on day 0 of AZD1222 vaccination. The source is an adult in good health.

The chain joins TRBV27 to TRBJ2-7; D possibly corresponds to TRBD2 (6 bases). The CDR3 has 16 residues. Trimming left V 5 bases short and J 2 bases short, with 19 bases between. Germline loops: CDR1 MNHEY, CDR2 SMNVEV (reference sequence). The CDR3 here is CASSRRVTGRAYEQYF. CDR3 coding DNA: TGTGCCAGCAGTCGCCGGGTGACCGGGAGAGCCTACGAGCAGTACTTC.

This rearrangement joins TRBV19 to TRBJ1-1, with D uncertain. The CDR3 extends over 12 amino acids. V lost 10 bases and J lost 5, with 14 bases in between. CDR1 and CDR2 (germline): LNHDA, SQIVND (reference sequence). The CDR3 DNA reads TGTGCCACCACAAAGTCAGGTACTGAAGCTTTCTTT. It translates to CATTKSGTEAFF. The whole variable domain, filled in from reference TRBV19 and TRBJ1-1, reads DGGITQSPKYLFRKEGQNVTLSCEQNLNHDAMYWYRQDPGQGLRLIYYSQIVNDFQKGDIAEGYSVSREKKESFPLTVTSAQKNPTAFYLCATTKSGTEAFFGQGTRLTVV.

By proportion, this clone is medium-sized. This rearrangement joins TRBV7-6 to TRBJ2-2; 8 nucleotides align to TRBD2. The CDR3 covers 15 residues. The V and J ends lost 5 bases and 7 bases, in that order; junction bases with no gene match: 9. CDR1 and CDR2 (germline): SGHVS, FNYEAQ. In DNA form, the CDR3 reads TGTGCCAGCAGCACACTAGCGGCAGGATACGGGGAGCTGTTTTTT. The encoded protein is CASSTLAAGYGELFF.

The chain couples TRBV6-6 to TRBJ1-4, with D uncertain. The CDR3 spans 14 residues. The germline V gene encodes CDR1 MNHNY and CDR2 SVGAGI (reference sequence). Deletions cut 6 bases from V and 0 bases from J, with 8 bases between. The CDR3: CASRTPSTNEKLFF. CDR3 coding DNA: TGTGCCAGCAGAACCCCTTCAACTAATGAAAAACTGTTTTTT.

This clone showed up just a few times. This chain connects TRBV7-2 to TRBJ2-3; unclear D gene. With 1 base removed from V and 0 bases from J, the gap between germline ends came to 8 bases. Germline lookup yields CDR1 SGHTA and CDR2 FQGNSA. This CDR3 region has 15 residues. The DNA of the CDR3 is TGTGCCAGCAGCTTAGGGTCTTCTAGCACAGATACGCAGTATTTT. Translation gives CASSLGSSSTDTQYF.

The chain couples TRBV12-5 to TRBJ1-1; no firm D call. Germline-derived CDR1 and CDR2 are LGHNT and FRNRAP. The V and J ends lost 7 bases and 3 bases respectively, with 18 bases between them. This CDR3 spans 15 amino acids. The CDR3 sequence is CASAGPVGWDTEAFF. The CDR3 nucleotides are TGTGCTAGTGCCGGGCCCGTCGGTTGGGACACTGAAGCTTTCTTT.

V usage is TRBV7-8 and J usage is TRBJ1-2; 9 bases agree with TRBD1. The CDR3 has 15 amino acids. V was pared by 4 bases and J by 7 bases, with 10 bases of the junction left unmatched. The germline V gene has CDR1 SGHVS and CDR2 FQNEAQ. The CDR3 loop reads CASSSLPGQGGGYTF. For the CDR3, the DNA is TGTGCCAGCAGCTCGCTCCCGGGACAGGGTGGTGGCTACACCTTC.

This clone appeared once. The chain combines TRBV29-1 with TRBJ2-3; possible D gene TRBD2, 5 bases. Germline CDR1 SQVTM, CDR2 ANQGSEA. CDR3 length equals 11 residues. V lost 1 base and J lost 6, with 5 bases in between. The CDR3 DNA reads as TGCAGCGTTGAAGGAGGGGATACGCAGTATTTT. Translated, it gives CSVEGGDTQYF.

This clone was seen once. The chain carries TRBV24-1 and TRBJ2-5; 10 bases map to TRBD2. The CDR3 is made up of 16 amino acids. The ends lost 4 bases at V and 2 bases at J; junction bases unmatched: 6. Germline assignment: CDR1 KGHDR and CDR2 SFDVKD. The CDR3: CATSDRLAGLQETQYF. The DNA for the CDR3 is TGTGCCACCAGTGACCGACTAGCGGGTCTTCAAGAGACCCAGTACTTC.

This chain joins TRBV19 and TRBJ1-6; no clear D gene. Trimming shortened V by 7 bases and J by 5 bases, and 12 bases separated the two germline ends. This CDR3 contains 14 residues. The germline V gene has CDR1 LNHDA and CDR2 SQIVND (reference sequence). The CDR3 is CASTMTGDNSPLHF. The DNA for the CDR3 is TGTGCCAGTACCATGACGGGAGATAATTCACCCCTCCACTTT.

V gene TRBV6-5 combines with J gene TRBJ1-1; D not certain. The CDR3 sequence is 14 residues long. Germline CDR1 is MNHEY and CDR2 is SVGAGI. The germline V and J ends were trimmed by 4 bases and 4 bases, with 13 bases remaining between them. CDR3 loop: CASSSGSLSTEAFF. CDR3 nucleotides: TGTGCCAGCAGTTCGGGGTCCCTCTCCACTGAAGCTTTCTTT.

DNA of the CDR3: TGCAGCGTTGTGGCGGGGGTGGAGACCCAGTACTTC. It translates to CSVVAGVETQYF. The rearrangement links TRBV29-1 to TRBJ2-5, with 7 bases lining up with TRBD2. J was trimmed by 5 bases and V by 4 bases; bases with no gene match: 4. The CDR3 consists of 12 residues. Per the germline V gene, CDR1 is SQVTM and CDR2 is ANQGSEA.

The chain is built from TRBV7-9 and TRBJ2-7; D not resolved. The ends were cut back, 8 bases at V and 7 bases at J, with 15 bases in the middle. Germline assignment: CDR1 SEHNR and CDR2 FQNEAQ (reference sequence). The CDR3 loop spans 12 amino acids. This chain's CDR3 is CASGWDFGEQYF. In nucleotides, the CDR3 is TGTGCCAGCGGATGGGATTTTGGGGAGCAGTACTTC.

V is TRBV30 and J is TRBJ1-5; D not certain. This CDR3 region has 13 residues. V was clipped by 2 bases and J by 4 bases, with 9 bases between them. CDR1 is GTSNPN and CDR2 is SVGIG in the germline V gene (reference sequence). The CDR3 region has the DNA TGTGCCTGGAGTCCCTCCGGGAATCAGCCCCAGCATTTT. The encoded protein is CAWSPSGNQPQHF.

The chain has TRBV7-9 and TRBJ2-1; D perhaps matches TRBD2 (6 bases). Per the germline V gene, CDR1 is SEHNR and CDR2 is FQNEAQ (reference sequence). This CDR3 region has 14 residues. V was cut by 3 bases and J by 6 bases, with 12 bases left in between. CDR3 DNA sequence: TGTGCCAGCAGCTTGACCGACGGGGGCAATGAGCAGTTCTTC. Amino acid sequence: CASSLTDGGNEQFF.

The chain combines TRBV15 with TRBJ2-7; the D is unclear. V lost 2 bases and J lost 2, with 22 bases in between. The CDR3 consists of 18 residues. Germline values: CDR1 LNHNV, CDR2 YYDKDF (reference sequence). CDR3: CATSRSPRNTDRPYEQYF. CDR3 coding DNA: TGTGCCACCAGCAGATCACCCCGTAACACTGACCGCCCCTACGAGCAGTACTTC.

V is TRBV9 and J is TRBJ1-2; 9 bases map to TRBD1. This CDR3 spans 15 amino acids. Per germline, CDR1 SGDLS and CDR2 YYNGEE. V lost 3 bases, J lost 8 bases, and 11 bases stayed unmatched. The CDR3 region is CASSDSDRGVYGYTF. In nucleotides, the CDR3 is TGTGCCAGCAGCGATTCGGACAGGGGAGTCTACGGCTACACCTTC.